Below are 4 T cell receptor beta chains sequenced from a single sample in a study of beta chain features in type 1 diabetes. Sequenced material consisted of expressed TCRB transcripts (all of the isolated RNA was reverse transcribed). Produced via immunoSEQ multiplex PCR; TCRdb's table is partial and in-frame only. The sample includes some 44,000 clones, 50% of them seen just once. The specimen was stem cell memory CD4+ T cells from blood. The receptors shown here come from a woman aged 30 to 39 in good health.

This clone came up a few times. The CDR3 DNA follows: TGTGCCAGCAGTTCGGGACAGGGCAGGTACGAGCAGTACTTC. This encodes CASSSGQGRYEQYF. This chain links TRBV28 with TRBJ2-7; 9 nucleotides match TRBD1. The CDR3 sequence is 14 residues long. The V gene end was trimmed by 4 bases and the J gene end by 4 bases; junction bases not matched to a gene: 5. The germline gives CDR1 MDHEN, CDR2 SYDVKM.

This clone was detected a few times. The rearrangement links TRBV4-2 to TRBJ2-5; a possible D gene is TRBD1 (5 bases). The CDR3 spans 13 residues. Trimming stripped 4 bases from V and 5 bases from J, with 11 bases between. Germline V gene data show CDR1 as LGHNA and CDR2 as YNFKEQ. This CDR3 reads CASSPRGSETQYF. CDR3 nucleotides: TGTGCCAGCAGCCCTAGGGGTTCGGAGACCCAGTACTTC.

The gene calls are TRBV11-2 and TRBJ2-7, with D possibly matching TRBD2 (5 bases). The germline CDR1 and CDR2 sequences are SGHAT and FQNNGV. V was cut by 5 bases and J by 0 bases, with 8 bases left in between. The CDR3 is made up of 13 amino acids. CDR3 in amino acids: CASSGLRSYEQYF. CDR3 nucleotides: TGTGCCAGCAGCGGACTCCGCTCCTACGAGCAGTACTTC.

V and J are TRBV7-9 and TRBJ1-1, with 9 bases identical to TRBD1. There are 15 residues in the CDR3. Trimming took 1 base from V and 3 from J; bases not matched to a gene: 3. In germline, CDR1 is SEHNR, CDR2 FQNEAQ (reference sequence). The CDR3 bases are TGTGCCAGCAGCTTAGGGGACAGGGACGACACTGAAGCTTTCTTT. Its protein product is CASSLGDRDDTEAFF.